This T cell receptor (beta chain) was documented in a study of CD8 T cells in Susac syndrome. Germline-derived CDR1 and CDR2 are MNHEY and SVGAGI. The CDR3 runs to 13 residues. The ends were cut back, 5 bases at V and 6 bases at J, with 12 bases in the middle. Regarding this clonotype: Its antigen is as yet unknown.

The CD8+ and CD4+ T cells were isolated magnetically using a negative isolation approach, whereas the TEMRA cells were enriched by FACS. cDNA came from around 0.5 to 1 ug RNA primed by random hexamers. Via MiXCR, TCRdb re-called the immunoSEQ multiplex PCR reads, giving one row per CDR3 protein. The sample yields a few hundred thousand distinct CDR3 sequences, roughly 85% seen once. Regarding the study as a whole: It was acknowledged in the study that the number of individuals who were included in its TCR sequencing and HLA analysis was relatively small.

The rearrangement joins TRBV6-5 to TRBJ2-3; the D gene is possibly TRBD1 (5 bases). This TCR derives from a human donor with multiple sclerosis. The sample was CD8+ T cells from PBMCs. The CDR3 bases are TGTGCCAGCAGTCCAGGGCCCGCGGATACGCAGTATTTT. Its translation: CASSPGPADTQYF.